Listed below are T cell receptor beta chains from one sample, sequenced in a study of T cell responses to AZD1222 COVID-19 vaccine. TCRdb's copy holds only in-frame clones and misses some; the assay was immunoSEQ multiplex PCR. Of around 180,000 clones in the sample, approximately 94% were seen once. The specimen was peripheral blood, collected 28 days after the second AZD1222 dose. These receptors were taken from an adult who received the AZD1222 COVID-19 vaccine. The CDR3 runs from the conserved cysteine through the conserved F or W. Each record gives: J gene, clone size, V gene, D gene, CDR3 length, CDR3 protein, CDR3 DNA. The D gene is left open where the match is weak. Clone sizes are given selectively: once, few, many, or a class where the clone is expanded.

j_call: TRBJ2-7
clone_size: -
v_call: TRBV5-1
d_call: TRBD1
cdr3_length: 15
cdr3_aa: CASSFRQGGSYEQYF
cdr3_nt: TGCGCCAGCAGCTTTAGACAGGGGGGGTCCTACGAGCAGTACTTC

j_call: TRBJ2-3
clone_size: -
v_call: TRBV7-3
d_call: TRBD1
cdr3_length: 15
cdr3_aa: CASSPGGWGPDTQYF
cdr3_nt: TGTGCCAGCAGCCCAGGGGGTTGGGGCCCTGATACGCAGTATTTT

j_call: TRBJ1-1
clone_size: few
v_call: TRBV6-5
d_call: -
cdr3_length: 15
cdr3_aa: CASSYSKQGNTEAFF
cdr3_nt: TGTGCCAGCAGTTACTCAAAACAGGGGAACACTGAAGCTTTCTTT

j_call: TRBJ1-2
clone_size: -
v_call: TRBV6-5
d_call: TRBD1
cdr3_length: 13
cdr3_aa: CASRPGGPYGYTF
cdr3_nt: TGTGCCAGCAGGCCAGGGGGGCCTTATGGCTACACCTTC

j_call: TRBJ2-1
clone_size: -
v_call: TRBV18
d_call: TRBD1
cdr3_length: 14
cdr3_aa: CASSPRTGVNEQFF
cdr3_nt: TGTGCCAGCTCACCACGGACAGGGGTTAATGAGCAGTTCTTC

j_call: TRBJ2-3
clone_size: -
v_call: TRBV10-2
d_call: -
cdr3_length: 13
cdr3_aa: CASSVTSTDTQYF
cdr3_nt: TGCGCCAGCAGTGTAACCTCCACAGATACGCAGTATTTT

j_call: TRBJ2-1
clone_size: -
v_call: TRBV5-4
d_call: -
cdr3_length: 15
cdr3_aa: CASSLALLSGNEQFF
cdr3_nt: TGTGCCAGCAGCTTGGCCCTCTTGAGTGGTAATGAGCAGTTCTTC

j_call: TRBJ1-1
clone_size: -
v_call: TRBV7-6
d_call: -
cdr3_length: 13
cdr3_aa: CASSLALYTEAFF
cdr3_nt: TGTGCCAGCAGCTTAGCGCTATACACTGAAGCTTTCTTT

j_call: TRBJ1-6
clone_size: -
v_call: TRBV28
d_call: -
cdr3_length: 15
cdr3_aa: CASSSPGGPSSPLHF
cdr3_nt: TGTGCCAGCTCATCACCCGGGGGTCCGAGTTCACCCCTCCACTTT

j_call: TRBJ2-7
clone_size: -
v_call: TRBV18
d_call: -
cdr3_length: 14
cdr3_aa: CASSPGNQEYEQYF
cdr3_nt: TGTGCCAGCTCACCGGGCAATCAAGAATACGAGCAGTACTTC

j_call: TRBJ2-2
clone_size: -
v_call: TRBV5-1
d_call: -
cdr3_length: 15
cdr3_aa: CASSLGQSNTGELFF
cdr3_nt: TGCGCCAGCAGCTTGGGACAGTCGAACACCGGGGAGCTGTTTTTT

j_call: TRBJ2-1
clone_size: -
v_call: TRBV6-6
d_call: TRBD2
cdr3_length: 16
cdr3_aa: CASSYSAGGKGYEQFF
cdr3_nt: TGTGCCAGCAGTTACTCGGCGGGGGGCAAGGGCTATGAGCAGTTCTTC

j_call: TRBJ1-2
clone_size: -
v_call: TRBV2
d_call: -
cdr3_length: 12
cdr3_aa: CASTRRQRGYTF
cdr3_nt: TGTGCCAGCACCCGAAGGCAGCGAGGCTACACCTTC

j_call: TRBJ1-2
clone_size: -
v_call: TRBV18
d_call: -
cdr3_length: 15
cdr3_aa: CASSPGQLPNYGYTF
cdr3_nt: TGTGCCAGCTCACCCGGTCAGCTACCTAACTATGGCTACACCTTC

j_call: TRBJ1-1
clone_size: -
v_call: TRBV7-9
d_call: TRBD1
cdr3_length: 16
cdr3_aa: CASSPGQGLRDTEAFF
cdr3_nt: TGTGCCAGCAGCCCCGGACAGGGTCTTAGGGACACTGAAGCTTTCTTT

j_call: TRBJ1-2
clone_size: -
v_call: TRBV28
d_call: -
cdr3_length: 14
cdr3_aa: CASTTGGGNRGYTF
cdr3_nt: TGTGCCAGCACCACCGGAGGGGGTAACCGGGGCTACACCTTC

j_call: TRBJ2-1
clone_size: -
v_call: TRBV24-1
d_call: -
cdr3_length: 15
cdr3_aa: CATSDSGPRGGEQFF
cdr3_nt: TGTGCCACCAGTGATTCAGGGCCGCGGGGTGGTGAGCAGTTCTTC

j_call: TRBJ2-7
clone_size: once
v_call: TRBV6-6
d_call: -
cdr3_length: 15
cdr3_aa: CASSPRQARSYEQYF
cdr3_nt: TGTGCCAGCAGTCCCAGACAGGCGCGTTCCTACGAGCAGTACTTC

j_call: TRBJ1-6
clone_size: -
v_call: TRBV24-1
d_call: TRBD1
cdr3_length: 15
cdr3_aa: CATRGRGDFNSPLHF
cdr3_nt: TGTGCCACCAGAGGCAGGGGGGATTTTAATTCACCCCTCCACTTT

j_call: TRBJ1-4
clone_size: -
v_call: TRBV19
d_call: -
cdr3_length: 17
cdr3_aa: CASSLPHRQTTNEKLFF
cdr3_nt: TGTGCCAGTAGCCTGCCTCACAGGCAAACAACTAATGAAAAACTGTTTTTT

j_call: TRBJ1-3
clone_size: once
v_call: TRBV27
d_call: -
cdr3_length: 16
cdr3_aa: CASSLTPGVSGNTIYF
cdr3_nt: TGTGCCAGCAGTTTAACCCCAGGAGTTTCTGGAAACACCATATATTTT

j_call: TRBJ1-1
clone_size: -
v_call: TRBV7-9
d_call: -
cdr3_length: 13
cdr3_aa: CASSLAGNTEAFF
cdr3_nt: TGTGCCAGCAGCTTAGCAGGGAACACTGAAGCTTTCTTT

j_call: TRBJ2-7
clone_size: -
v_call: TRBV7-8
d_call: -
cdr3_length: 15
cdr3_aa: CASSPGPSSPYEQYF
cdr3_nt: TGTGCCAGCAGCCCGGGACCGTCTTCACCCTACGAGCAGTACTTC

j_call: TRBJ1-1
clone_size: once
v_call: TRBV6-6
d_call: TRBD1
cdr3_length: 14
cdr3_aa: CASSFDRDYTEAFF
cdr3_nt: TGTGCCAGCAGTTTTGACAGGGACTACACTGAAGCTTTCTTT

j_call: TRBJ1-4
clone_size: -
v_call: TRBV19
d_call: -
cdr3_length: 13
cdr3_aa: CASSIVGAEKLFF
cdr3_nt: TGTGCCAGTAGTATAGTGGGGGCAGAAAAACTGTTTTTT

j_call: TRBJ2-1
clone_size: -
v_call: TRBV6-6
d_call: -
cdr3_length: 15
cdr3_aa: CASSLADSSYNEQFF
cdr3_nt: TGTGCCAGCAGTTTAGCGGATAGCTCCTACAATGAGCAGTTCTTC

j_call: TRBJ1-1
clone_size: -
v_call: TRBV28
d_call: TRBD1
cdr3_length: 15
cdr3_aa: CASSRTRQGNTEAFF
cdr3_nt: TGTGCCAGCAGTCGAACGAGACAGGGGAACACTGAAGCTTTCTTT

j_call: TRBJ2-2
clone_size: -
v_call: TRBV5-1
d_call: TRBD1
cdr3_length: 13
cdr3_aa: CASRTGKAGELFF
cdr3_nt: TGCGCCAGCCGGACAGGGAAGGCCGGGGAGCTGTTTTTT

j_call: TRBJ2-1
clone_size: -
v_call: TRBV28
d_call: -
cdr3_length: 16
cdr3_aa: CASSGGLAGSYNEQFF
cdr3_nt: TGTGCCAGCAGTGGCGGCCTAGCCGGCTCCTACAATGAGCAGTTCTTC

j_call: TRBJ1-1
clone_size: -
v_call: TRBV7-9
d_call: -
cdr3_length: 11
cdr3_aa: CASSANTEAFF
cdr3_nt: TGTGCCAGCAGCGCAAACACTGAAGCTTTCTTT

j_call: TRBJ1-4
clone_size: -
v_call: TRBV18
d_call: -
cdr3_length: 16
cdr3_aa: CASSPQSTGTNEKLFF
cdr3_nt: TGTGCCAGCTCACCTCAAAGCACAGGAACTAATGAAAAACTGTTTTTT

j_call: TRBJ1-5
clone_size: -
v_call: TRBV6-5
d_call: -
cdr3_length: 13
cdr3_aa: CASRGENDQPQHF
cdr3_nt: TGTGCCAGCAGGGGGGAAAACGATCAGCCCCAGCATTTT

j_call: TRBJ1-5
clone_size: -
v_call: TRBV6-1
d_call: TRBD1
cdr3_length: 17
cdr3_aa: CASSESGDRGSRQPQHF
cdr3_nt: TGTGCCAGCAGTGAGTCAGGGGACAGGGGCAGTAGGCAGCCCCAGCATTTT

j_call: TRBJ2-3
clone_size: -
v_call: TRBV10-3
d_call: -
cdr3_length: 13
cdr3_aa: CATQKVNTDTQYF
cdr3_nt: TGTGCCACGCAAAAGGTCAACACAGATACGCAGTATTTT

j_call: TRBJ2-1
clone_size: -
v_call: TRBV27
d_call: TRBD2
cdr3_length: 15
cdr3_aa: CASSSSGSSYNEQFF
cdr3_nt: TGTGCCAGCAGCTCTAGCGGGAGCTCCTACAATGAGCAGTTCTTC

j_call: TRBJ2-7
clone_size: -
v_call: TRBV19
d_call: TRBD2
cdr3_length: 14
cdr3_aa: CASSSGRAMVEQYF
cdr3_nt: TGTGCCAGTTCTTCTGGGAGGGCAATGGTCGAGCAGTACTTC

j_call: TRBJ1-5
clone_size: -
v_call: TRBV28
d_call: TRBD1
cdr3_length: 15
cdr3_aa: CASSLFRQGNQPQHF
cdr3_nt: TGTGCCAGCAGTTTATTCCGACAGGGGAATCAGCCCCAGCATTTT

j_call: TRBJ2-7
clone_size: few
v_call: TRBV7-9
d_call: -
cdr3_length: 14
cdr3_aa: CASSLELSPYEQYF
cdr3_nt: TGTGCCAGCAGCTTAGAATTAAGCCCCTACGAGCAGTACTTC

j_call: TRBJ1-2
clone_size: -
v_call: TRBV7-2
d_call: TRBD1
cdr3_length: 15
cdr3_aa: CASSLEGRDSRGYTF
cdr3_nt: TGTGCCAGCAGCTTAGAGGGCCGGGACAGCCGAGGCTACACCTTC

j_call: TRBJ1-1
clone_size: once
v_call: TRBV21-1
d_call: -
cdr3_length: 15
cdr3_aa: CASSEEGGGNLEAFF
cdr3_nt: TGTGCCAGCAGCGAAGAAGGAGGGGGGAACCTTGAAGCTTTCTTT

j_call: TRBJ2-7
clone_size: -
v_call: TRBV19
d_call: -
cdr3_length: 14
cdr3_aa: CASSISVLGYEQYF
cdr3_nt: TGTGCCAGTAGTATCTCCGTTTTGGGCTACGAGCAGTACTTC

j_call: TRBJ1-1
clone_size: -
v_call: TRBV2
d_call: -
cdr3_length: 14
cdr3_aa: CASSFGGMNTEAFF
cdr3_nt: TGTGCCAGCAGTTTTGGGGGCATGAACACTGAAGCTTTCTTT

j_call: TRBJ2-3
clone_size: -
v_call: TRBV7-9
d_call: -
cdr3_length: 14
cdr3_aa: CASSFVPSTDTQYF
cdr3_nt: TGTGCCAGCAGCTTCGTCCCGAGCACAGATACGCAGTATTTT

j_call: TRBJ1-2
clone_size: -
v_call: TRBV11-1
d_call: TRBD1
cdr3_length: 15
cdr3_aa: CASSGRTTGRSGYTF
cdr3_nt: TGTGCCAGCAGCGGAAGAACGACAGGGAGGTCTGGCTACACCTTC

j_call: TRBJ1-3
clone_size: few
v_call: TRBV5-1
d_call: -
cdr3_length: 15
cdr3_aa: CASSEGQNSGNTIYF
cdr3_nt: TGCGCCAGCAGCGAGGGGCAGAACTCTGGAAACACCATATATTTT

j_call: TRBJ1-2
clone_size: once
v_call: TRBV7-2
d_call: TRBD1
cdr3_length: 15
cdr3_aa: CASTPGQGRQRGYTF
cdr3_nt: TGTGCCAGCACCCCTGGACAGGGGAGGCAAAGGGGCTACACCTTC

j_call: TRBJ2-4
clone_size: -
v_call: TRBV3-1/TRBV3-2
d_call: TRBD2
cdr3_length: 17
cdr3_aa: CASSQTSGGIAKNIQYF
cdr3_nt: TGTGCCAGCAGCCAGACTAGCGGGGGGATAGCCAAAAACATTCAGTACTTC

j_call: TRBJ1-5
clone_size: few
v_call: TRBV27
d_call: TRBD1
cdr3_length: 12
cdr3_aa: CASRTGGQPQHF
cdr3_nt: TGTGCCAGCAGGACAGGGGGTCAGCCCCAGCATTTT

j_call: TRBJ1-5
clone_size: -
v_call: TRBV28
d_call: TRBD1
cdr3_length: 20
cdr3_aa: CASSFAGQRGRYRSNQPQHF
cdr3_nt: TGTGCCAGCAGTTTCGCGGGCCAGAGGGGGCGGTATCGGAGCAATCAGCCCCAGCATTTT

j_call: TRBJ2-7
clone_size: -
v_call: TRBV7-2
d_call: -
cdr3_length: 16
cdr3_aa: CASSLGSSFPAYEQYF
cdr3_nt: TGTGCCAGCAGCTTGGGGAGTAGCTTCCCAGCCTACGAGCAGTACTTC

j_call: TRBJ2-3
clone_size: -
v_call: TRBV6-6
d_call: -
cdr3_length: 16
cdr3_aa: CASSYSGPGQTDTQYF
cdr3_nt: TGTGCCAGCAGTTACTCGGGTCCAGGCCAAACAGATACGCAGTATTTT

j_call: TRBJ1-2
clone_size: -
v_call: TRBV7-9
d_call: -
cdr3_length: 14
cdr3_aa: CASSPSILSYGYTF
cdr3_nt: TGTGCCAGCAGCCCGTCGATCCTTTCATATGGCTACACCTTC

j_call: TRBJ2-2
clone_size: -
v_call: TRBV7-2
d_call: TRBD2
cdr3_length: 18
cdr3_aa: CASSLARVAGGTTGELFF
cdr3_nt: TGTGCCAGCAGCTTAGCGCGGGTAGCGGGGGGAACCACCGGGGAGCTGTTTTTT

j_call: TRBJ1-3
clone_size: -
v_call: TRBV18
d_call: -
cdr3_length: 17
cdr3_aa: CASSPPQGPGRGNTIYF
cdr3_nt: TGTGCCAGCTCACCACCGCAGGGCCCCGGGCGGGGAAACACCATATATTTT

j_call: TRBJ1-5
clone_size: -
v_call: TRBV28
d_call: -
cdr3_length: 13
cdr3_aa: CASSISGGRAQHF
cdr3_nt: TGTGCCAGCAGTATATCCGGGGGGAGGGCCCAGCATTTT